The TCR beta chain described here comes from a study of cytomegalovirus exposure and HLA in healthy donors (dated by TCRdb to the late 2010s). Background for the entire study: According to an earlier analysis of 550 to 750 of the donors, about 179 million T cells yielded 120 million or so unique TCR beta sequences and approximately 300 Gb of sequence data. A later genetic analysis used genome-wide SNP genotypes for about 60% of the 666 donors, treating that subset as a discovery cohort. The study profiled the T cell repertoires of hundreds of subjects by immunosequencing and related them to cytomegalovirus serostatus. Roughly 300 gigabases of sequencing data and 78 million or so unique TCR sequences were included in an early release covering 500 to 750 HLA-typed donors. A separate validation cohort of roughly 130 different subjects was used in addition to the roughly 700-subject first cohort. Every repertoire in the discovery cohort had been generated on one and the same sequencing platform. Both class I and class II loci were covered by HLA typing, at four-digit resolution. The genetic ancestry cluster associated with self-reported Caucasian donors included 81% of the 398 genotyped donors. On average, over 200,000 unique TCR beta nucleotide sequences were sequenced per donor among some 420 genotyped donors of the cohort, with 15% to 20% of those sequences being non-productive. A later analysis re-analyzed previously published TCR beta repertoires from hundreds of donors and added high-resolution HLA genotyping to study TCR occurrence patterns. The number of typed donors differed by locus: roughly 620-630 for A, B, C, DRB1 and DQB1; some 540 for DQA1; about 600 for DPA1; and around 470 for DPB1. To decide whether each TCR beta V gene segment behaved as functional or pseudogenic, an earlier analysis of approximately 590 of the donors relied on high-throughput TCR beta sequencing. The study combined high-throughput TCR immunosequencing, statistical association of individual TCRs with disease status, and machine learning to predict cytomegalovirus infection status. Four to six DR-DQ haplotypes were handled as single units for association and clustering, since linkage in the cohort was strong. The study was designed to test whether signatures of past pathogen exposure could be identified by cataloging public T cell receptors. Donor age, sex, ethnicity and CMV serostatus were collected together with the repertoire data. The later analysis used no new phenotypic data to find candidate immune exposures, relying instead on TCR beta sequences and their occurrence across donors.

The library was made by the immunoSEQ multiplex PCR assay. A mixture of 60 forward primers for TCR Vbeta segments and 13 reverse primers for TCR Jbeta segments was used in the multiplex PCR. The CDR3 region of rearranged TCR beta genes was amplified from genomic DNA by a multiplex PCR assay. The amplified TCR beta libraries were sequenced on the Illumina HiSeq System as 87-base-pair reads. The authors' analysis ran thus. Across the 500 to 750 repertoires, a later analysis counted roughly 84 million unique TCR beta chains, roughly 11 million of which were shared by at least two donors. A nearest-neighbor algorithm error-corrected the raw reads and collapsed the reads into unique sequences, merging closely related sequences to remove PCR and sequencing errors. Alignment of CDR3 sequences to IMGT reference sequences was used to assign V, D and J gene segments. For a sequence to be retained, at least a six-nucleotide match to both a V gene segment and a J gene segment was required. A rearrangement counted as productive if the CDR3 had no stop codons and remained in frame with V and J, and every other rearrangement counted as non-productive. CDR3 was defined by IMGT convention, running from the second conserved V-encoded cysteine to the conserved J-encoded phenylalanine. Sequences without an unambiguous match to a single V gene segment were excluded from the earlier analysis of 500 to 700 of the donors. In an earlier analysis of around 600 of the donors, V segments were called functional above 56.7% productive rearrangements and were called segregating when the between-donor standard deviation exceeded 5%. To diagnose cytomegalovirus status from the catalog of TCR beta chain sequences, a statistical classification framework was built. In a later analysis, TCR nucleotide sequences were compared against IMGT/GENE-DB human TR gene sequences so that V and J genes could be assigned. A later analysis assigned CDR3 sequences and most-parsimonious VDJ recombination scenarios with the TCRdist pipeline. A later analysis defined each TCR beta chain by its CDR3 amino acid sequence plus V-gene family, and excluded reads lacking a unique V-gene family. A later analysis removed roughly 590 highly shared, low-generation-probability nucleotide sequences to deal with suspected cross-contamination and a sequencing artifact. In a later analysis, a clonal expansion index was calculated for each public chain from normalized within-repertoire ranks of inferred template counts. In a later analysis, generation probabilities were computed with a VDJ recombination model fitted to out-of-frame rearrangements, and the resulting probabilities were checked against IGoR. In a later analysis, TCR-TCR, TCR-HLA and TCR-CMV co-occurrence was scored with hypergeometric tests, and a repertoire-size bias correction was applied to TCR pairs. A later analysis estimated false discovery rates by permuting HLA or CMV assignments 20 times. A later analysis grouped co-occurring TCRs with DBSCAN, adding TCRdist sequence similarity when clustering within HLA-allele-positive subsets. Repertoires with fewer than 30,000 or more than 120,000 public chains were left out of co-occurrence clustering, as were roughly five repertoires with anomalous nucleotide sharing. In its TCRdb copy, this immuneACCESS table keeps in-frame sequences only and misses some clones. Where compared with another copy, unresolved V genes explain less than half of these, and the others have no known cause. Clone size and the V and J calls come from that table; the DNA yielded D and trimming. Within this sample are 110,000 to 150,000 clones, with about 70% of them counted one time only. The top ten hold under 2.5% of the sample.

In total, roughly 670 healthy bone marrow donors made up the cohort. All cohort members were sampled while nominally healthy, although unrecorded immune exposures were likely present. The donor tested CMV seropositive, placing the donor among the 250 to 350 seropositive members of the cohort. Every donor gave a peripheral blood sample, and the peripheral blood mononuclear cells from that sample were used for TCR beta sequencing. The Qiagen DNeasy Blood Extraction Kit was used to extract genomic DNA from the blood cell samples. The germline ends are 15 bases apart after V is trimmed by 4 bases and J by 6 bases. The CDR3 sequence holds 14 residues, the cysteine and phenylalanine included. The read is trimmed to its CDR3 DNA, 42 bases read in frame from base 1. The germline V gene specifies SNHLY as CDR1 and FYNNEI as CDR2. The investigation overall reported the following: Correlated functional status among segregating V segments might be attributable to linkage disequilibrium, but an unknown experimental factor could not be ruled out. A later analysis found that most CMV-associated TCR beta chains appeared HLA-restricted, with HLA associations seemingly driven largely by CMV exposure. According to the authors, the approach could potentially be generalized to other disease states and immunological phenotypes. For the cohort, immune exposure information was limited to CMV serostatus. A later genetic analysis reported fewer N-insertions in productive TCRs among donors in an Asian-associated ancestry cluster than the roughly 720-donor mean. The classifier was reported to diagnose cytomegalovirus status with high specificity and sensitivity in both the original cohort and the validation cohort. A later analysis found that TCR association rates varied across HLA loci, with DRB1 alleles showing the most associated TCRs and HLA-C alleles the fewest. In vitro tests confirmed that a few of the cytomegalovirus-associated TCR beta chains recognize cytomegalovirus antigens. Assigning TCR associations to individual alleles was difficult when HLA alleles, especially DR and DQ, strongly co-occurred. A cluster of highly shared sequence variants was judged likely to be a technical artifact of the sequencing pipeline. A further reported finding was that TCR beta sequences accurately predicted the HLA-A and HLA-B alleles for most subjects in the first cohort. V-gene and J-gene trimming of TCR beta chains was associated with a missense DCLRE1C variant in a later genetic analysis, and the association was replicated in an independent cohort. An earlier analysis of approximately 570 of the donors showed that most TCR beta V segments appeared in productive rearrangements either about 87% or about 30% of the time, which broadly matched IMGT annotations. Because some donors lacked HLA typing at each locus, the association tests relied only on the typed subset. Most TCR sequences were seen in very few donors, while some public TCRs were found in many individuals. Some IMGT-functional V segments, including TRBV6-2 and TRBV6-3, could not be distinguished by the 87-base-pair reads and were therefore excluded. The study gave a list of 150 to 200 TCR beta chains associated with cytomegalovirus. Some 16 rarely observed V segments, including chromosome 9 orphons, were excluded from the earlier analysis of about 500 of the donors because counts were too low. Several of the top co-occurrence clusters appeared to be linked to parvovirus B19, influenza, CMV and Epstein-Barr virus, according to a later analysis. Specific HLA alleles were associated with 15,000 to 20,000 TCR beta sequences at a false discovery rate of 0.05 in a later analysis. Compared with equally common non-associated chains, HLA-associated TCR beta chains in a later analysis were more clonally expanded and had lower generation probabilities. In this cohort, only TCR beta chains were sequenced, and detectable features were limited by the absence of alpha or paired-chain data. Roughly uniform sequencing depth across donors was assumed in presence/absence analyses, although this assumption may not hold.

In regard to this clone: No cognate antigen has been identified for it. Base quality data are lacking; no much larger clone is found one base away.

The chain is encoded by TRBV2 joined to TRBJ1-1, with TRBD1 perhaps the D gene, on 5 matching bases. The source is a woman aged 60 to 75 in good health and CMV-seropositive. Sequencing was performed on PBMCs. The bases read TGTGCCAGCAGTGCGACAGCTAATAACGCTGAAGCTTTCTTT. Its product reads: CASSATANNAEAFF.